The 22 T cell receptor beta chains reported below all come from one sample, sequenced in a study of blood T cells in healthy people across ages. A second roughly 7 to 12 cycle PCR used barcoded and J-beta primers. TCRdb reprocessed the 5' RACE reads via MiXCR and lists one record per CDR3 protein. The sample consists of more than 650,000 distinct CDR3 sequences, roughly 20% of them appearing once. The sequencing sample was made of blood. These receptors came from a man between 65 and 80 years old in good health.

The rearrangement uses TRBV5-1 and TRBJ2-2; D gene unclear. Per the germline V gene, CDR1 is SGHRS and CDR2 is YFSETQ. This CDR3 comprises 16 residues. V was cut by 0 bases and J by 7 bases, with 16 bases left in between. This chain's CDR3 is CASSLGQVCFGGELFF. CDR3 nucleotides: TGCGCCAGCAGCTTGGGGCAGGTCTGTTTTGGCGGGGAGCTGTTTTTT. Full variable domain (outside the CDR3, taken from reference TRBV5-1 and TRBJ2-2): KAGVTQTPRYLIKTRGQQVTLSCSPISGHRSVSWYQQTPGQGLQFLFEYFSETQRNKGNFPGRFSGRQFSNSRSEMNVSTLELGDSALYLCASSLGQVCFGGELFFGEGSRLTVL.

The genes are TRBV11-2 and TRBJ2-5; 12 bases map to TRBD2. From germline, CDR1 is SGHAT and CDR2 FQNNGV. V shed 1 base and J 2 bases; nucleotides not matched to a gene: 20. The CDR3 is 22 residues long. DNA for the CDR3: TGTGCCAGCAGCTTAGTGGGAAGTCTTATTGTGGGGACTAGCGGGTGGCAAGAGACCCAGTACTTC. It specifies CASSLVGSLIVGTSGWQETQYF. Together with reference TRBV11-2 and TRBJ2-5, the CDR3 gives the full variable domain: EAGVAQSPRYKIIEKRQSVAFWCNPISGHATLYWYQQILGQGPKLLIQFQNNGVVDDSQLPKDRFSAERLKGVDSTLKIQPAKLEDSAVYLCASSLVGSLIVGTSGWQETQYFGPGTRLLVL.

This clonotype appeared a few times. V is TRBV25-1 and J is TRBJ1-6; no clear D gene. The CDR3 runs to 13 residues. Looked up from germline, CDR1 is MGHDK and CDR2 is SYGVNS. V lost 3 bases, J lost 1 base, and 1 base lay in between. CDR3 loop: CASSESYNSPLHF. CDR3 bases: TGTGCCAGCAGTGAGTCCTATAATTCACCCCTCCACTTT.

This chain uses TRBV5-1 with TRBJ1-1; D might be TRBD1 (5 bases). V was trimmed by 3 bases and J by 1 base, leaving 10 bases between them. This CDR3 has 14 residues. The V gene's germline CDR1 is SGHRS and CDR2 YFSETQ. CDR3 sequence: CASSYQGENTEAFF. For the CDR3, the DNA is TGCGCCAGCAGCTACCAAGGGGAGAACACTGAAGCTTTCTTT. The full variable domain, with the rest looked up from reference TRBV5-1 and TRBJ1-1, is KAGVTQTPRYLIKTRGQQVTLSCSPISGHRSVSWYQQTPGQGLQFLFEYFSETQRNKGNFPGRFSGRQFSNSRSEMNVSTLELGDSALYLCASSYQGENTEAFFGQGTRLTVV.

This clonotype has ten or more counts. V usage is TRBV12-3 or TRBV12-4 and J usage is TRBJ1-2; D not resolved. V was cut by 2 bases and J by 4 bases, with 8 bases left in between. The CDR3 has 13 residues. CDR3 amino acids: CASSLRYLYGYTF. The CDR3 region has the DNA TGTGCCAGCAGTTTACGGTACCTCTATGGCTACACCTTC.

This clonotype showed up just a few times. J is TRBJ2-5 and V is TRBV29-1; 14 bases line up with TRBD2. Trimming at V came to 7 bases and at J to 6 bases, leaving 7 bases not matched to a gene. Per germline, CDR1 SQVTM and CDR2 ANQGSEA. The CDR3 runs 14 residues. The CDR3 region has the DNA TGCAGCGCCTATGGACTAGCGGGGGGCAAGACCCAGTACTTC. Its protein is CSAYGLAGGKTQYF.

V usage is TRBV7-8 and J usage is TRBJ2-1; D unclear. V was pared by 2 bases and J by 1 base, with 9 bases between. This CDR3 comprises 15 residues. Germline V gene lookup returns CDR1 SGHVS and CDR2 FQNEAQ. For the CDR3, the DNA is TGTGCCAGCAGCTTACGCTGGGGATCCTACAATGAGCAGTTCTTC. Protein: CASSLRWGSYNEQFF.

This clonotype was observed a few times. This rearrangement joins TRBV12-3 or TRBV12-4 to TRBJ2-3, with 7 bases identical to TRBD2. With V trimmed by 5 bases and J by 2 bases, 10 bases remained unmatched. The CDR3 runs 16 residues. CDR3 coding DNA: TGTGCCAGCAGTCGCAATGGGGGGGGGAACACAGATACGCAGTATTTT. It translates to CASSRNGGGNTDTQYF.

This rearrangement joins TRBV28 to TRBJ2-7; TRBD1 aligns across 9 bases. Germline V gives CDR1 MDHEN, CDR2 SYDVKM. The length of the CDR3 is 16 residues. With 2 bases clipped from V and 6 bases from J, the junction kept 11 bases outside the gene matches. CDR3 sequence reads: CASSLGGTGKFGEQYF. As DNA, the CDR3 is TGTGCCAGCAGTTTAGGCGGGACAGGGAAGTTTGGCGAGCAGTACTTC.

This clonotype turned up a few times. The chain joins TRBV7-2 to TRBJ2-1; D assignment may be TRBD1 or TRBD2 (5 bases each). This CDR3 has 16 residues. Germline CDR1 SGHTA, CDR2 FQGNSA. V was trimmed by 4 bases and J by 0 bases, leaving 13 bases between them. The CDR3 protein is CASSSNWGSSYNEQFF. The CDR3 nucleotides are TGTGCCAGCAGCTCAAACTGGGGGAGCTCCTACAATGAGCAGTTCTTC.

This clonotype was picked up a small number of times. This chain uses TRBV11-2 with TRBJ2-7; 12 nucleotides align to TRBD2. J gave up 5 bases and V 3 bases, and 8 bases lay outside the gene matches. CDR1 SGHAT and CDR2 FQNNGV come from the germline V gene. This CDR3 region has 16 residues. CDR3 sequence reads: CASSFPSGGAVHEQYF. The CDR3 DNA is TGTGCCAGCAGCTTTCCTAGCGGGGGGGCCGTCCACGAGCAGTACTTC.

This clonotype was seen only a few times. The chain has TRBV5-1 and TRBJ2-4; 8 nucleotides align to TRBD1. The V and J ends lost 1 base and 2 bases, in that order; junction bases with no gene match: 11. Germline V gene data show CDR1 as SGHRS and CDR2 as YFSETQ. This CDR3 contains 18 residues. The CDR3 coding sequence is TGCGCCAGCAGCTTGTGGACAGGGCCCGTTGGGACCAAAAACATTCAGTACTTC. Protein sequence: CASSLWTGPVGTKNIQYF.

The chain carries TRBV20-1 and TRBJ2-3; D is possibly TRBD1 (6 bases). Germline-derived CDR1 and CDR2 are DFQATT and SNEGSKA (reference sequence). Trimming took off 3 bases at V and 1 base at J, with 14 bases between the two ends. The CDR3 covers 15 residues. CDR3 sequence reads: CSASSSGVRTDTQYF. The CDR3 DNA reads TGCAGTGCTAGTTCCTCAGGGGTACGCACAGATACGCAGTATTTT.

The CDR3: CASSYRDINYEQYF. CDR3 nucleotide sequence: TGTGCCAGCAGTTACCGGGACATAAACTACGAGCAGTACTTC. This chain uses TRBV6-6 with TRBJ2-1, with a possible D match to TRBD1 (6 bases). The J call may be incorrect, as the DNA end agrees better with TRBJ2-7. Germline CDR1 and CDR2: MNHNY and SVGAGI (reference sequence). There are 14 residues in the CDR3.

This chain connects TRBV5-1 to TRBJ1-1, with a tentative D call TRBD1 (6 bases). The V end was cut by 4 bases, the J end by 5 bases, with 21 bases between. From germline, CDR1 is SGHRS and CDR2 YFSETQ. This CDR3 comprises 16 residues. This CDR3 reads CASSPTQQGSSTEAFF. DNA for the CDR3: TGCGCCAGCAGCCCCACTCAACAGGGATCCTCAACTGAAGCTTTCTTT.

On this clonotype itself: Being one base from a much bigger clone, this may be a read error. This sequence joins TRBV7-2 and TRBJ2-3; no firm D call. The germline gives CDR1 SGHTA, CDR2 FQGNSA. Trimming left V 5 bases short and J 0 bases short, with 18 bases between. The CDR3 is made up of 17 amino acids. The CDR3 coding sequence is TGTGCCAGCAGCAAATCCTGGCGAATTCCTAGCACAGATACGCAGTATTTT. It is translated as CASSKSWRIPSTDTQYF. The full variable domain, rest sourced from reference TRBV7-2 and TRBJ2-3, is GAGVSQSPSNKVTEKGKDVELRCDPISGHTALYWYRQSLGQGLEFLIYFQGNSAPDKSGLPSDRFSAERTGGSVSTLTIQRTQQEDSAVYLCASSKSWRIPSTDTQYFGPGTRLTVL.

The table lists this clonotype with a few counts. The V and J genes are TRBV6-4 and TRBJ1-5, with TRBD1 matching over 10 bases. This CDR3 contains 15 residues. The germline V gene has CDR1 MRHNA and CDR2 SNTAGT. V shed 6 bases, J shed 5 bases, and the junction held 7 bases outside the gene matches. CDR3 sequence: CASRDRQGAYQPQHF. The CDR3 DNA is TGTGCCAGCAGAGATAGACAGGGGGCTTATCAGCCCCAGCATTTT.

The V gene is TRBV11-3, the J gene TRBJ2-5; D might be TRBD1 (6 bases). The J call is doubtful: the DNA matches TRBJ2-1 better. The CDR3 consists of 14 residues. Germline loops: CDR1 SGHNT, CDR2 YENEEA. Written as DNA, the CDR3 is TGTGCCAGCAGCCACCTGATACAGGGCAAAGAGCAGTTCTTC. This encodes CASSHLIQGKEQFF.

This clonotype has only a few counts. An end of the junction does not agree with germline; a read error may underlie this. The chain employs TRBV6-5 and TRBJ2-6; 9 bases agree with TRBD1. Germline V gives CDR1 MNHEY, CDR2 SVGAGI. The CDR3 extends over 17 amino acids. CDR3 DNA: TGTGCCAGCAGTTACTCGGGACAGGGCCCTGGGGCCAACGTCCCGACTTTC. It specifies CASSYSGQGPGANVPTF.

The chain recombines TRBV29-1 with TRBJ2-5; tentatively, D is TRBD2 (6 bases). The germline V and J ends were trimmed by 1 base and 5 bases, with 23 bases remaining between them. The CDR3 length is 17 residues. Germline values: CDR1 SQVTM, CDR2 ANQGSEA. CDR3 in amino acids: CSVEALLGAGTPETQYF. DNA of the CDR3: TGCAGCGTTGAAGCCTTACTTGGTGCGGGGACCCCGGAGACCCAGTACTTC.

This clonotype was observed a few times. The CDR3 region is CASSEGSQGIYEQYF. The CDR3, as DNA: TGTGCCAGCAGTGAAGGTAGTCAGGGTATCTACGAGCAGTACTTC. J is TRBJ2-7 and V is TRBV6-1, with a tentative D call TRBD1 (5 bases). The V end lost 1 base, the J end lost 3 bases, and 13 bases lay between the germline ends. The CDR3 is 15 amino acids. Germline V gives CDR1 MNHNS, CDR2 SASEGT.

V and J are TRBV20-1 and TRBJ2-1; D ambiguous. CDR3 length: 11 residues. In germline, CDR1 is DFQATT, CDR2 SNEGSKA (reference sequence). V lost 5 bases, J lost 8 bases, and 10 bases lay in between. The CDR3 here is CSASPAYEQFF. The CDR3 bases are TGCAGTGCTTCTCCAGCCTATGAGCAGTTCTTC.